This is a list of T cell receptor beta chains from one sample in a study of T cells after yellow fever vaccination. MiXCR was run by TCRdb on the 5' RACE reads, yielding one entry per CDR3 protein. Of some 350,000 distinct CDR3 sequences in the sample, 11% were seen once. This material consisted of PBMCs, taken on the day of the first yellow fever vaccination. These TCRs come from a man younger than 35 who received the YFV17D yellow fever vaccine. Each CDR3 is given with its conserved first and last residue. A D gene is named only where the DNA matches it firmly. Where a row states a size, it is once, few, many or the class of an expanded clone; other rows omit it.

clone size: .; D gene: TRBD1; V gene: TRBV10-3; J gene: TRBJ1-5; CDR3 protein: CAISETGEQPQHF; CDR3 DNA: TGTGCCATCAGTGAGACAGGGGAGCAGCCCCAGCATTTT
clone size: .; D gene: .; V gene: TRBV18; J gene: TRBJ2-3; CDR3 protein: CASSPLGIPSTDTQYF; CDR3 DNA: TGTGCCAGCTCACCCCTGGGGATACCTAGCACAGATACGCAGTATTTT
clone size: few; D gene: .; V gene: TRBV9; J gene: TRBJ1-6; CDR3 protein: CASSIEGFLGSPLHF; CDR3 DNA: TGTGCCAGCAGCATAGAGGGATTCCTTGGTTCACCCCTCCACTTT
clone size: .; D gene: .; V gene: TRBV7-8; J gene: TRBJ2-2; CDR3 protein: CASSLVRGWDNNTGELFF; CDR3 DNA: TGTGCCAGCAGCTTAGTTCGTGGGTGGGACAATAACACCGGGGAGCTGTTTTTT
clone size: few; D gene: .; V gene: TRBV19; J gene: TRBJ1-1; CDR3 protein: CASSINPGGDTEAFF; CDR3 DNA: TGTGCCAGTAGTATAAATCCGGGAGGGGACACTGAAGCTTTCTTT
clone size: few; D gene: .; V gene: TRBV11-2; J gene: TRBJ1-5; CDR3 protein: CASSLEGGDQPQHF; CDR3 DNA: TGTGCCAGCAGCTTAGAGGGCGGCGATCAGCCCCAGCATTTT
clone size: .; D gene: .; V gene: TRBV14; J gene: TRBJ1-3; CDR3 protein: CASSQGLRNTIYF; CDR3 DNA: TGTGCCAGCAGCCAAGGTCTTAGAAACACCATATATTTT
clone size: many; D gene: .; V gene: TRBV18; J gene: TRBJ1-1; CDR3 protein: CASSPLGDYTEAFF; CDR3 DNA: TGTGCCAGCTCACCACTCGGGGACTACACTGAAGCTTTCTTT
clone size: few; D gene: .; V gene: TRBV6-1; J gene: TRBJ2-3; CDR3 protein: CASSGPQSTDTQYF; CDR3 DNA: TGTGCCAGCAGCGGACCCCAAAGCACAGATACGCAGTATTTT
clone size: .; D gene: .; V gene: TRBV7-6; J gene: TRBJ1-3; CDR3 protein: CASSFPRGGLHSGNTIYF; CDR3 DNA: TGTGCCAGCAGCTTCCCGCGGGGGGGCCTTCACTCTGGAAACACCATATATTTT
clone size: few; D gene: .; V gene: TRBV2; J gene: TRBJ2-5; CDR3 protein: CASSDGDTYQETQYF; CDR3 DNA: TGTGCCAGCAGTGACGGGGACACCTACCAAGAGACCCAGTACTTC
clone size: .; D gene: TRBD2; V gene: TRBV11-2; J gene: TRBJ2-7; CDR3 protein: CASSLTSGGALRRSYEQYF; CDR3 DNA: TGTGCCAGCAGCCTGACTAGCGGGGGGGCCTTGCGTCGCTCCTACGAGCAGTACTTC
clone size: .; D gene: .; V gene: TRBV12-3/TRBV12-4; J gene: TRBJ1-2; CDR3 protein: CASSLGAGDYGYTF; CDR3 DNA: TGTGCCAGCAGTTTAGGGGCAGGCGACTATGGCTACACCTTC
clone size: .; D gene: TRBD2; V gene: TRBV6-2/TRBV6-3; J gene: TRBJ2-4; CDR3 protein: CASKALAVGIQYF; CDR3 DNA: TGTGCCAGCAAAGCCCTAGCGGTTGGCATTCAGTACTTC
clone size: .; D gene: TRBD1; V gene: TRBV4-3; J gene: TRBJ1-2; CDR3 protein: CASSQERTDRGYGYTF; CDR3 DNA: TGCGCCAGCAGCCAAGAAAGAACGGACAGGGGCTATGGCTACACCTTC
clone size: many; D gene: .; V gene: TRBV7-9; J gene: TRBJ1-6; CDR3 protein: CASSFGQGNSPLHF; CDR3 DNA: TGTGCCAGCAGCTTTGGGCAGGGGAATTCACCCCTCCACTTT
clone size: .; D gene: .; V gene: TRBV7-2; J gene: TRBJ2-7; CDR3 protein: CASSRWSEQYF; CDR3 DNA: TGTGCCAGCAGCCGATGGTCCGAGCAGTACTTC
clone size: few; D gene: TRBD2; V gene: TRBV6-1; J gene: TRBJ2-5; CDR3 protein: CASSTVAGIKETQYF; CDR3 DNA: TGTGCCAGCAGTACGGTAGCGGGGATTAAAGAGACCCAGTACTTC
clone size: few; D gene: .; V gene: TRBV6-4; J gene: TRBJ2-3; CDR3 protein: CASSEGGPTDTQYF; CDR3 DNA: TGTGCCAGCAGTGAAGGGGGGCCGACAGATACGCAGTATTTT
clone size: many; D gene: .; V gene: TRBV7-2; J gene: TRBJ2-3; CDR3 protein: CASSATTDTQYF; CDR3 DNA: TGTGCCAGCAGCGCCACCACAGATACGCAGTATTTT
clone size: .; D gene: .; V gene: TRBV7-2; J gene: TRBJ2-7; CDR3 protein: CASSLRTGYVDDYEQYF; CDR3 DNA: TGTGCCAGCAGCTTGCGTACAGGGTATGTCGATGACTACGAGCAGTACTTC
clone size: few; D gene: .; V gene: TRBV11-2; J gene: TRBJ2-3; CDR3 protein: CASSLEGQGGDTQYF; CDR3 DNA: TGTGCCAGCAGCTTAGAAGGGCAAGGGGGAGATACGCAGTATTTT
clone size: few; D gene: .; V gene: TRBV7-2; J gene: TRBJ1-2; CDR3 protein: CASSLSRGYTF; CDR3 DNA: TGTGCCAGCAGCTTATCTCGGGGCTACACCTTC
clone size: few; D gene: .; V gene: TRBV4-3; J gene: TRBJ2-5; CDR3 protein: CASSQDSPPGGETQYF; CDR3 DNA: TGCGCCAGCAGCCAAGATTCCCCTCCAGGTGGGGAGACCCAGTACTTC
clone size: few; D gene: TRBD1; V gene: TRBV2; J gene: TRBJ1-5; CDR3 protein: CASTRGLSSNQPQHF; CDR3 DNA: TGTGCCAGCACCAGGGGGTTGTCCAGCAATCAGCCCCAGCATTTT
clone size: once; D gene: .; V gene: TRBV19; J gene: TRBJ1-2; CDR3 protein: CASRSLLRDGYTF; CDR3 DNA: TGTGCCAGTCGAAGCCTTCTCAGGGATGGCTACACCTTC
clone size: few; D gene: .; V gene: TRBV18; J gene: TRBJ1-4; CDR3 protein: CASSPRTSANEKLFF; CDR3 DNA: TGTGCCAGCTCACCACGGACTTCAGCTAATGAAAAACTGTTTTTT
clone size: .; D gene: .; V gene: TRBV19; J gene: TRBJ2-1; CDR3 protein: CASSLLPGTQEFF; CDR3 DNA: TGTGCCAGTAGCCTCCTCCCCGGGACGCAGGAGTTCTTC
clone size: few; D gene: .; V gene: TRBV6-2/TRBV6-3; J gene: TRBJ2-7; CDR3 protein: CASSPTGYTYEQYF; CDR3 DNA: TGTGCCAGCAGTCCGACAGGTTACACCTACGAGCAGTACTTC
clone size: .; D gene: .; V gene: TRBV5-4; J gene: TRBJ2-6; CDR3 protein: CASSPSQGPGANVLTF; CDR3 DNA: TGTGCCAGCAGCCCATCACAGGGACCTGGGGCCAACGTCCTGACTTTC
clone size: once; D gene: .; V gene: TRBV4-2; J gene: TRBJ1-2; CDR3 protein: CASSQERGAGYTF; CDR3 DNA: TGTGCCAGCAGCCAAGAGCGAGGGGCCGGCTACACCTTC
clone size: .; D gene: .; V gene: TRBV10-3; J gene: TRBJ1-2; CDR3 protein: CAISGDSLYGYTF; CDR3 DNA: TGTGCCATCAGTGGAGATTCTCTCTATGGCTACACCTTC
clone size: .; D gene: TRBD2; V gene: TRBV4-1; J gene: TRBJ2-2; CDR3 protein: CASSQVVQGGTGELFF; CDR3 DNA: TGCGCCAGCAGCCAAGTCGTGCAGGGAGGGACTGGGGAGCTGTTTTTT
clone size: .; D gene: .; V gene: TRBV5-1; J gene: TRBJ2-6; CDR3 protein: CASSSLPGANVLTF; CDR3 DNA: TGCGCCAGCAGCTCCCTTCCCGGGGCCAACGTCCTGACTTTC
clone size: .; D gene: .; V gene: TRBV5-1; J gene: TRBJ1-5; CDR3 protein: CASSLGDNNQPQHF; CDR3 DNA: TGCGCCAGCAGCTTGGGGGACAACAATCAGCCCCAGCATTTT
clone size: few; D gene: .; V gene: TRBV4-3; J gene: TRBJ2-3; CDR3 protein: CASSQLGPPSTDTQYF; CDR3 DNA: TGCGCCAGCAGCCAACTGGGCCCTCCTAGCACAGATACGCAGTATTTT
clone size: .; D gene: .; V gene: TRBV5-1; J gene: TRBJ1-6; CDR3 protein: CASSFGRDSPLHF; CDR3 DNA: TGCGCCAGCAGCTTTGGACGGGATTCACCCCTCCACTTT
clone size: .; D gene: .; V gene: TRBV18; J gene: TRBJ2-5; CDR3 protein: CASSPYDGETQYF; CDR3 DNA: TGTGCCAGCTCACCGTACGACGGGGAGACCCAGTACTTC
clone size: many; D gene: .; V gene: TRBV29-1; J gene: TRBJ2-7; CDR3 protein: CSVDGRGLGEQYF; CDR3 DNA: TGCAGCGTTGACGGACGCGGGTTAGGCGAGCAGTACTTC
clone size: many; D gene: .; V gene: TRBV20-1; J gene: TRBJ2-7; CDR3 protein: CSARAGLAYEQYF; CDR3 DNA: TGCAGTGCTAGAGCAGGGCTAGCCTACGAGCAGTACTTC
clone size: many; D gene: .; V gene: TRBV4-1; J gene: TRBJ1-1; CDR3 protein: CASMLGGQNTEAFF; CDR3 DNA: TGCGCCAGCATGTTGGGAGGCCAGAACACTGAAGCTTTCTTT
clone size: once; D gene: TRBD2; V gene: TRBV29-1; J gene: TRBJ2-1; CDR3 protein: CSVAGLAGGYNEQFF; CDR3 DNA: TGCAGCGTTGCGGGACTAGCGGGGGGCTACAATGAGCAGTTCTTC
clone size: .; D gene: TRBD1; V gene: TRBV9; J gene: TRBJ1-4; CDR3 protein: CASSVDRGEKLFF; CDR3 DNA: TGTGCCAGCAGCGTGGACAGGGGGGAAAAACTGTTTTTT
clone size: .; D gene: .; V gene: TRBV6-2/TRBV6-3; J gene: TRBJ2-5; CDR3 protein: CASSHQTDRETQYF; CDR3 DNA: TGTGCCAGCAGCCACCAGACAGACAGAGAGACCCAGTACTTC
clone size: few; D gene: TRBD2; V gene: TRBV20-1; J gene: TRBJ2-5; CDR3 protein: CSASESGGAQETQYF; CDR3 DNA: TGCAGTGCTAGTGAAAGCGGGGGTGCTCAAGAGACCCAGTACTTC
clone size: .; D gene: .; V gene: TRBV5-1; J gene: TRBJ1-6; CDR3 protein: CASSWTSPNSPLHF; CDR3 DNA: TGCGCCAGCAGCTGGACAAGCCCTAATTCACCCCTCCACTTT
clone size: .; D gene: TRBD2; V gene: TRBV20-1; J gene: TRBJ2-7; CDR3 protein: CSASGPSGNNYEQYF; CDR3 DNA: TGCAGTGCTAGCGGACCTAGCGGGAACAACTACGAGCAGTACTTC
clone size: few; D gene: .; V gene: TRBV4-2; J gene: TRBJ2-4; CDR3 protein: CASSQDWTVYGKNIQYF; CDR3 DNA: TGTGCCAGCAGCCAAGATTGGACCGTCTATGGCAAAAACATTCAGTACTTC
clone size: few; D gene: .; V gene: TRBV29-1; J gene: TRBJ2-5; CDR3 protein: CSVESLQVEETQYF; CDR3 DNA: TGCAGCGTTGAATCTCTACAGGTAGAAGAGACCCAGTACTTC
clone size: .; D gene: TRBD1; V gene: TRBV7-2; J gene: TRBJ1-2; CDR3 protein: CASSTTTGTYGYTF; CDR3 DNA: TGTGCCAGCAGCACCACGACAGGGACCTATGGCTACACCTTC
clone size: .; D gene: .; V gene: TRBV27; J gene: TRBJ1-5; CDR3 protein: CASSLNRGTDQPQHF; CDR3 DNA: TGTGCCAGCAGTTTAAATCGGGGCACCGATCAGCCCCAGCATTTT